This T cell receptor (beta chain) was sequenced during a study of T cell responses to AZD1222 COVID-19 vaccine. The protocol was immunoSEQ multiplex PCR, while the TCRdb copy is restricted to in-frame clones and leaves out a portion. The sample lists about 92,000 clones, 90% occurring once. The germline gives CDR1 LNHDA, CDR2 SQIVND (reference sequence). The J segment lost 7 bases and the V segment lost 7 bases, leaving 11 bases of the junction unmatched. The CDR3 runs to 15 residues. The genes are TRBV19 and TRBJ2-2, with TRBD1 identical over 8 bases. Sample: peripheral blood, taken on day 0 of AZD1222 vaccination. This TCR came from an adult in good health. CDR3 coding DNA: TGTGCCAGTAATCAGGACAGGGTCGGTAGCGGGGAGCTGTTTTTT. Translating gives CASNQDRVGSGELFF. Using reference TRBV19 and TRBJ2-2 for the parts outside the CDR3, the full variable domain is DGGITQSPKYLFRKEGQNVTLSCEQNLNHDAMYWYRQDPGQGLRLIYYSQIVNDFQKGDIAEGYSVSREKKESFPLTVTSAQKNPTAFYLCASNQDRVGSGELFFGEGSRLTVL.